This entry features one T cell receptor beta chain sequence. What it binds is not known. Sequencing used immunoSEQ multiplex PCR; TCRdb keeps in-frame clones, though not all of them. Of about 1.1 million clones in the sample, more than 75% were seen once. These data originate in a study of shared clonotypes between healthy human individuals. The study, taken as a whole, reports: Generally, naive subsets came out with larger estimated richness than memory subsets.

V dropped 0 bases and J dropped 0 bases, with 19 bases sitting between them. This CDR3 comprises 19 residues. The germline gives CDR1 SGHRS, CDR2 YFSETQ. The V call is TRBV5-1, the J call TRBJ2-4, with a weak D call TRBD1 (5 bases). The source of this sequence is a man younger than 35 in good health. Some clones in this sample may be carry-over from other donors' samples. The sequenced sample consisted of memory CD4+ T cells from PBMCs. Subset reported: CD45RA-negative fraction. For the CDR3, the DNA is TGCGCCAGCAGCTTGGAAGCCGGACAAATCCTCAAAGCCAAAAACATTCAGTACTTC. Residues: CASSLEAGQILKAKNIQYF.